The T cell receptor (beta chain) under discussion was sequenced for a study of regulatory T cells in long-lasting Graves disease. This clonotype was observed a single time. Antigen: not known. A much bigger clone sits one base away, suggesting this may be a read error. The study, taken as a whole, reports: Public clonotype sharing was higher in persistent than newly diagnosed patients. It was in persistent disease that TRBV28, TRBJ1-2 and TRBJ2-5 were favored. Lower TCR diversity was seen in persistent Graves' patients than in newly diagnosed ones.

Indicated time point: persistent/refractory GD, antithyroid drugs over 5 years with positive TRAb. PBMC-derived RNA was used for the TCR library. The germline V gene encodes CDR1 MNHNS and CDR2 SASEGT. The V and J ends lost 0 bases and 11 bases respectively, with 16 bases between them. This CDR3 is 14 amino acids long. In building TCR beta libraries, iRepertoire HTBI primers were used together with Arm-PCR of CDR3 regions. A single record per CDR3 protein comes from TCRdb applying MiXCR to the multiplex PCR reads. Here the sample spans 500,000 to 800,000 distinct CDR3 sequences, roughly 30% being singletons.

The gene calls are TRBV6-1 and TRBJ1-1, with D unresolved. The sequence came from a female donor with Graves disease. The sample in question was peripheral blood mononuclear cells (PBMCs), obtained when the disease was refractory, from a patient treated with antithyroid drugs. CDR3 sequence reads: CASSEAGIDVRAFF. DNA of the CDR3: TGTGCCAGCAGTGAAGCGGGCATAGACGTCAGGGCTTTCTTT.